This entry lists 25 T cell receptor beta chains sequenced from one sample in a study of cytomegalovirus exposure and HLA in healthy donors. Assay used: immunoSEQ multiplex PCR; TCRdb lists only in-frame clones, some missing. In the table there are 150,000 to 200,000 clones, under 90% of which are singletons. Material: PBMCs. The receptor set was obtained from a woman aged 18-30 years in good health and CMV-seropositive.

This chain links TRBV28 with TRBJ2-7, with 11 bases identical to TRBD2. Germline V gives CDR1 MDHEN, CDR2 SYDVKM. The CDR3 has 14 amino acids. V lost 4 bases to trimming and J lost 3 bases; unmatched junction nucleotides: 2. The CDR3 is CASSSGTSGYEQYF. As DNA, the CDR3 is TGTGCCAGCAGTTCCGGGACTAGCGGCTACGAGCAGTACTTC.

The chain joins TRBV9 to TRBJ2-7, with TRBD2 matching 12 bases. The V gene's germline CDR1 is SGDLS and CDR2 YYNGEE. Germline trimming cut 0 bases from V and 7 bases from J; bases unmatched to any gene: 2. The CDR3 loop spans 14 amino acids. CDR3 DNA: TGTGCCAGCAGCGTAGGACTAGCGGGAGAAGAGCAGTACTTC. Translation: CASSVGLAGEEQYF.

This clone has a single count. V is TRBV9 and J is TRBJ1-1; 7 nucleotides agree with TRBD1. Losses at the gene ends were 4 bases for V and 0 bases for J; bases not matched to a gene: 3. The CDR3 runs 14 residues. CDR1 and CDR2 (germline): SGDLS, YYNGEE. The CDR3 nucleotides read TGTGCCAGCAGCATGGGACAGTTGAACACTGAAGCTTTCTTT. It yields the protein CASSMGQLNTEAFF.

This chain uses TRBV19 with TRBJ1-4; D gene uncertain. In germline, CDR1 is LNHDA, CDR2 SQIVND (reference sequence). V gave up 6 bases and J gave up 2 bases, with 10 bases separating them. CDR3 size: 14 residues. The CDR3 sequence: CASRKLRTNEKLFF. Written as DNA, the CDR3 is TGTGCCAGTAGGAAACTAAGGACTAATGAAAAACTGTTTTTT.

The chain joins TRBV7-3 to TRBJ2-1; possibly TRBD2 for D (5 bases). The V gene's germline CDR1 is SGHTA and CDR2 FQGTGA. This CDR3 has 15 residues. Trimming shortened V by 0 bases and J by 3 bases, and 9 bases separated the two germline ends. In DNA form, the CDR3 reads TGTGCCAGCAGCTTAACCGGGAATAACTACAATGAGCAGTTCTTC. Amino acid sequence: CASSLTGNNYNEQFF.

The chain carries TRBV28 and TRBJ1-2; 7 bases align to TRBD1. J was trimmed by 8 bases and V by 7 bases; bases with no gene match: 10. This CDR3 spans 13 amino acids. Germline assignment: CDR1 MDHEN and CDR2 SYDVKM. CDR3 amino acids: CASTRTGENGYTF. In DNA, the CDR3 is TGTGCCAGCACCCGAACAGGGGAGAACGGCTACACCTTC.

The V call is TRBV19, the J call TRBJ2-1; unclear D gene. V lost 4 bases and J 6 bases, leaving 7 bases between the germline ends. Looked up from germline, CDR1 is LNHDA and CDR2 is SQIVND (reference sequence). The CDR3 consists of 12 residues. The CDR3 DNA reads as TGTGCCAGTAGTAGACTGCTCAATGAGCAGTTCTTC. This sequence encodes CASSRLLNEQFF.

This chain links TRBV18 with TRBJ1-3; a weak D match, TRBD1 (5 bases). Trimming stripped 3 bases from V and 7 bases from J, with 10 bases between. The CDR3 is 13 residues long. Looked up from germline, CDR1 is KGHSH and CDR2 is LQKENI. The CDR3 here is CASSPPGWNTIYF. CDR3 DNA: TGTGCCAGCTCACCTCCAGGGTGGAACACCATATATTTT.

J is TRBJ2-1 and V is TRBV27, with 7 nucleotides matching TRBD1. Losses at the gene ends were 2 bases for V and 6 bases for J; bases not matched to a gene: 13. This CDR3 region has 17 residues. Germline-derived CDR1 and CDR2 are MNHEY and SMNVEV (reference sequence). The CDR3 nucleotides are TGTGCCAGCAGTTTACCCTGGGACAGTACTTCCCTCAATGAGCAGTTCTTC. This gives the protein CASSLPWDSTSLNEQFF.

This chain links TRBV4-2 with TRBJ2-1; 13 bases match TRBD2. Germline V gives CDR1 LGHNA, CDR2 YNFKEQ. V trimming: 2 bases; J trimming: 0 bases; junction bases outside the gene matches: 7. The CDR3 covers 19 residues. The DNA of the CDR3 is TGTGCCAGCAGCCAACGGACTAGCGGGGGTGGGAGCTCCTACAATGAGCAGTTCTTC. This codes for CASSQRTSGGGSSYNEQFF.

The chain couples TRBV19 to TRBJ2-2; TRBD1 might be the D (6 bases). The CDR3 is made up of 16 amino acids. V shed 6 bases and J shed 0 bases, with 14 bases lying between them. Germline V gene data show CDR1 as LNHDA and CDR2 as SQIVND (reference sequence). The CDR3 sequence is CASREDRAANTGELFF. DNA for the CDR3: TGTGCCAGTAGAGAGGACAGAGCCGCGAACACCGGGGAGCTGTTTTTT.

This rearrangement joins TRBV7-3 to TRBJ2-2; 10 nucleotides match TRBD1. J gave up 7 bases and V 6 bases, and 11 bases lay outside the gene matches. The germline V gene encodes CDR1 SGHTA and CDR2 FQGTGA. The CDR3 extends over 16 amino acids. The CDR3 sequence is CASSPYGTGENGELFF. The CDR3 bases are TGTGCCAGCAGTCCATATGGGACAGGGGAAAACGGGGAGCTGTTTTTT.

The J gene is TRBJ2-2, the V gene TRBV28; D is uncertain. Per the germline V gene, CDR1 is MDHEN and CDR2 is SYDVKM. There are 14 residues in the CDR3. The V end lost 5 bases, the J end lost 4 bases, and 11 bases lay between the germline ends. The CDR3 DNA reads TGTGCCAGCAGTCCTGCCTACTCCACCGGGGAGCTGTTTTTT. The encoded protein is CASSPAYSTGELFF.

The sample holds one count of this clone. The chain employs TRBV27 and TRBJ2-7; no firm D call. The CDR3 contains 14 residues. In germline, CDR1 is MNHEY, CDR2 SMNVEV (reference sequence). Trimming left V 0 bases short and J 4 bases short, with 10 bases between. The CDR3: CASSLSRLTYEQYF. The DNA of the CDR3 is TGTGCCAGCAGTTTATCGCGACTCACTTACGAGCAGTACTTC.

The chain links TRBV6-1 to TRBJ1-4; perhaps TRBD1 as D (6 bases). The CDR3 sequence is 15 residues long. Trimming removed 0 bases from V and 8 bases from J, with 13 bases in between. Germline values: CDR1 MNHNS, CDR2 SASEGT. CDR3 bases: TGTGCCAGCAGTGAAGCGCTTTCAGGGGAGGAAAAACTGTTTTTT. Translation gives CASSEALSGEEKLFF.

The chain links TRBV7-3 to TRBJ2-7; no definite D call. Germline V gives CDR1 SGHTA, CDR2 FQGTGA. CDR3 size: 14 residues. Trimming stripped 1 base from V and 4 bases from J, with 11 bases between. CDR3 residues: CASSLRRATYEQYF. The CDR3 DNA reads TGTGCCAGCAGCTTAAGGAGAGCGACGTACGAGCAGTACTTC. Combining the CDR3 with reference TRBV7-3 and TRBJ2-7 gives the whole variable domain GAGVSQTPSNKVTEKGKYVELRCDPISGHTALYWYRQSLGQGPEFLIYFQGTGAADDSGLPNDRFFAVRPEGSVSTLKIQRTERGDSAVYLCASSLRRATYEQYFGPGTRLTVT.

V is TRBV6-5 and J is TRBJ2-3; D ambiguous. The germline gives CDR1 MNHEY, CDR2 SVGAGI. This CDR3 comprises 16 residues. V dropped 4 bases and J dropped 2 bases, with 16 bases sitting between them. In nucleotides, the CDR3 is TGTGCCAGCAGTTCGTCTTGGGCTTCTTCCACAGATACGCAGTATTTT. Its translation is CASSSSWASSTDTQYF.

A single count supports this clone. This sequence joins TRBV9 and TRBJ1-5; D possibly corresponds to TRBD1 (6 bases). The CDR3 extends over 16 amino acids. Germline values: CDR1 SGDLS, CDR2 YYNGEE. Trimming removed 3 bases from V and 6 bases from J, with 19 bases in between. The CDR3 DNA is TGTGCCAGCAGCGAGCGGATGGGGGGGGCAGGTCAGCCCCAGCATTTT. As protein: CASSERMGGAGQPQHF.

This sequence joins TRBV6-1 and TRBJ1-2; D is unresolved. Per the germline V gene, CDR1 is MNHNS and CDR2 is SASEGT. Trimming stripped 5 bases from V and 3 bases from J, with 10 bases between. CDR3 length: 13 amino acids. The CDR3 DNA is TGTGCCAGCAGTAGCTGGAGCTACTATGGCTACACCTTC. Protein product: CASSSWSYYGYTF.

This CDR3 reads CASGRQGEETQYF. The CDR3 DNA sequence: TGCGCCAGCGGTCGACAGGGTGAGGAGACCCAGTACTTC. The chain has TRBV5-1 and TRBJ2-5; the match to TRBD1 covers 7 bases. This CDR3 contains 13 residues. Germline V gives CDR1 SGHRS, CDR2 YFSETQ. V shed 7 bases and J 5 bases; nucleotides not matched to a gene: 8.

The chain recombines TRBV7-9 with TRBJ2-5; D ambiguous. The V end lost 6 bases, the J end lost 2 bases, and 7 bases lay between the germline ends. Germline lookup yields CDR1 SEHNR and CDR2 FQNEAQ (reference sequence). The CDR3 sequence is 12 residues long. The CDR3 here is CASSQNQETQYF. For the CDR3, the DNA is TGTGCCAGCAGTCAAAATCAAGAGACCCAGTACTTC.

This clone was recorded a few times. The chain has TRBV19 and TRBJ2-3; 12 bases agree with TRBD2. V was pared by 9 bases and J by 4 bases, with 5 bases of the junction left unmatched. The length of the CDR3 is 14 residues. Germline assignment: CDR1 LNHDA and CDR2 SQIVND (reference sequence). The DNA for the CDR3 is TGTGCCAGCCGACTAGCGGGAGATGCAGATACGCAGTATTTT. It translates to CASRLAGDADTQYF.

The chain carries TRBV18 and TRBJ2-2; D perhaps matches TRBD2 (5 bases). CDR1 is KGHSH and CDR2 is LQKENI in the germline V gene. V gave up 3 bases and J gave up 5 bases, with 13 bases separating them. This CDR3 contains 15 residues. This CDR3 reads CASSPSDFGTGELFF. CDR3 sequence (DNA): TGTGCCAGCTCACCCTCGGACTTTGGGACCGGGGAGCTGTTTTTT. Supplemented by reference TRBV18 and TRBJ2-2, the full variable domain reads NAGVMQNPRHLVRRRGQEARLRCSPMKGHSHVYWYRQLPEEGLKFMVYLQKENIIDESGMPKERFSAEFPKEGPSILRIQQVVRGDSAAYFCASSPSDFGTGELFFGEGSRLTVL.

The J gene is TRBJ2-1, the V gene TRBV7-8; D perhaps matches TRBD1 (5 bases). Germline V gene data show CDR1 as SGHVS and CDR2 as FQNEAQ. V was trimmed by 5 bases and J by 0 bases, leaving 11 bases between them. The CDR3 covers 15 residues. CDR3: CASSIDSGSYNEQFF. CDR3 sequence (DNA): TGTGCCAGCAGCATCGACAGTGGCTCCTACAATGAGCAGTTCTTC. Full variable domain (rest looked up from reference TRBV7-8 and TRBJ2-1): GAGVSQSPRYKVAKRGQDVALRCDPISGHVSLFWYQQALGQGPEFLTYFQNEAQLDKSGLPSDRFFAERPEGSVSTLKIQRTQQEDSAVYLCASSIDSGSYNEQFFGPGTRLTVL.

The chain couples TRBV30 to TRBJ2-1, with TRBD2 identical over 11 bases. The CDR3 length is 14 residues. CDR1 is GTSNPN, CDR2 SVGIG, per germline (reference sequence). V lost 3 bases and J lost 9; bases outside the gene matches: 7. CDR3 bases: TGTGCCTGGAGGGCGCTAGCGGGAGGAGGTGAGCAGTTCTTC. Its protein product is CAWRALAGGGEQFF.